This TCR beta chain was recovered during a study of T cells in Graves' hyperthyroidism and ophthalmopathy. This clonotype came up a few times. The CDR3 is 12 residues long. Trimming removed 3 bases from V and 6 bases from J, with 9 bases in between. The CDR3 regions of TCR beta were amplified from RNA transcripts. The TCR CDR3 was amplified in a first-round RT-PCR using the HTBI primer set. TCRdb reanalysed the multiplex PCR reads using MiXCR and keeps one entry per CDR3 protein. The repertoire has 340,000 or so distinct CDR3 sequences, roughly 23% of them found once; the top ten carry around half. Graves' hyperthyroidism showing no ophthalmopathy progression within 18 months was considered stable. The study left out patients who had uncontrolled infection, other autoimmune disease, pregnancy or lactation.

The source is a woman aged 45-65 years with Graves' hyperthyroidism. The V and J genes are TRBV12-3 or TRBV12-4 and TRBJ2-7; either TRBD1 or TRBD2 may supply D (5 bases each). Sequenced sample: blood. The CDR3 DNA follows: TGTGCCAGCAGTTTGAGGGGCTCCGAGCAGTACTTC. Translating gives CASSLRGSEQYF.